The 25 T cell receptor beta chains below come from one sample, sequenced in a study of blood T cells in healthy people across ages. Sample-barcoded 5' priming and a J-beta primer mix drove a second PCR of about 6 to 12 cycles. TCRdb independently ran MiXCR on the 5' RACE reads; one entry per CDR3 protein. Among hundreds of thousands of distinct CDR3 sequences listed, about 25% were seen once. This same sample was also taken into another study, of T cells of mothers and their children.

Sequencing used blood. These TCRs come from a boy between 5 and 17 years old in good health.

This chain links TRBV3-1 with TRBJ2-5, with a weak D call TRBD2 (6 bases). CDR3 length: 14 residues. V lost 6 bases and J lost 5, with 16 bases in between. Germline V CDR1 and CDR2: LGHDT, YNNKEL (reference sequence). The CDR3 protein is CASRPPGTWETQYF. Written as DNA, the CDR3 is TGTGCCAGCAGGCCACCCGGGACTTGGGAGACCCAGTACTTC.

This clonotype was picked up a small number of times. The genes are TRBV5-1 and TRBJ2-7, with 11 bases lining up with TRBD1. Per germline, CDR1 SGHRS and CDR2 YFSETQ. This CDR3 region has 14 residues. J was trimmed by 4 bases and V by 5 bases; bases with no gene match: 5. The CDR3 protein is CASSTGTGGYEQYF. Written as DNA, the CDR3 is TGCGCCAGCAGTACCGGGACAGGGGGTTACGAGCAGTACTTC.

This clonotype was observed many times. V and J are TRBV7-9 and TRBJ2-5; D is ambiguous. Germline V lookup: CDR1 SEHNR, CDR2 FQNEAQ (reference sequence). The V end lost 3 bases, the J end lost 5 bases, and 13 bases lay between the germline ends. This CDR3 has 14 residues. CDR3 sequence reads: CASSFFSSRETQYF. The DNA for the CDR3 is TGTGCCAGCAGCTTCTTTTCCAGCAGGGAGACCCAGTACTTC.

The chain couples TRBV10-3 to TRBJ1-3, with D possibly TRBD1 on 6 matching bases. The CDR3 extends over 12 amino acids. The germline V gene has CDR1 ENHRY and CDR2 SYGVKD. The chain's CDR3 is CATTGSGNTIYF. The CDR3 DNA follows: TGTGCAACTACAGGGTCTGGAAACACCATATATTTT.

As for this clonotype: The junction departs from germline at one end; a sequencing error may be responsible. V and J are TRBV20-1 and TRBJ2-4; D perhaps matches TRBD2 (6 bases). Per the germline V gene, CDR1 is DFQATT and CDR2 is SNEGSKA (reference sequence). The CDR3 runs to 17 residues. DNA for the CDR3: TGTAGTGCCCGGGCGGAGGGCATTACTCTAGCCAAAAACATTCAGTACTTC. It yields the protein CSARAEGITLAKNIQYF.

In this sample, this clonotype turned up once. The chain employs TRBV11-3 and TRBJ2-5, with unresolved D. The CDR3 length is 14 residues. From germline, CDR1 is SGHNT and CDR2 YENEEA. Trimming took off 3 bases at V and 5 bases at J, with 13 bases between the two ends. The DNA of the CDR3 is TGTGCCAGCAGCTTCTCGCTAGAGGATGAGACCCAGTACTTC. Encoded protein: CASSFSLEDETQYF. Supplemented by reference TRBV11-3 and TRBJ2-5, the full variable domain reads EAGVVQSPRYKIIEKKQPVAFWCNPISGHNTLYWYLQNLGQGPELLIRYENEEAVDDSQLPKDRFSAERLKGVDSTLKIQPAELGDSAVYLCASSFSLEDETQYFGPGTRLLVL.

V usage is TRBV7-9 and J usage is TRBJ1-4, with TRBD1 as a possible D gene (6 bases). Germline loops: CDR1 SEHNR, CDR2 FQNEAQ (reference sequence). Trimming removed 5 bases at V and 0 bases at J, with 13 bases between. The CDR3 has 16 amino acids. This CDR3 reads CASSPMDSPTNEKLFF. The DNA for the CDR3 is TGTGCCAGCAGCCCCATGGACAGCCCAACTAATGAAAAACTGTTTTTT.

Only a few counts were recorded for this clonotype. The rearrangement uses TRBV4-1 and TRBJ1-6, with D possibly TRBD1 on 6 matching bases. The CDR3 is 15 residues long. The germline V and J ends were trimmed by 2 bases and 7 bases, with 12 bases remaining between them. The germline V gene encodes CDR1 MGHRA and CDR2 YSYEKL. The CDR3: CASSQMSGVNSPLHF. CDR3 coding DNA: TGCGCCAGCAGCCAAATGTCAGGGGTAAATTCACCCCTCCACTTT.

CDR3 nucleotide sequence: TGCAGCGTTCCGGGACTAGCCACAGATACGCAGTATTTT. The encoded protein is CSVPGLATDTQYF. The chain uses TRBV29-1 and TRBJ2-3, with 9 bases aligning to TRBD2. Germline V gene lookup returns CDR1 SQVTM and CDR2 ANQGSEA. J was trimmed by 2 bases and V by 5 bases; bases with no gene match: 2. CDR3 length: 13 residues.

This chain connects TRBV3-1 to TRBJ2-5; 9 positions agree with TRBD2. Germline V lookup: CDR1 LGHDT, CDR2 YNNKEL (reference sequence). V shed 4 bases and J 1 base; nucleotides not matched to a gene: 4. The CDR3 loop spans 15 amino acids. CDR3 amino acids: CASSPAGGIQETQYF. The CDR3, as DNA: TGTGCCAGCAGCCCGGCGGGGGGGATCCAAGAGACCCAGTACTTC.

The table lists this clonotype with a few counts. The chain uses TRBV6-6 and TRBJ2-7; either TRBD1 or TRBD2 may fit D (5 bases each). The CDR3 extends over 15 amino acids. V was cut by 5 bases and J by 3 bases, with 17 bases left in between. Germline lookup yields CDR1 MNHNY and CDR2 SVGAGI (reference sequence). In DNA, the CDR3 is TGTGCCAGCAGTACCGGGACCGAAGTGGACTACGAGCAGTACTTC. It specifies CASSTGTEVDYEQYF.

The chain joins TRBV29-1 to TRBJ2-1; D is unresolved. Deletions cut 5 bases from V and 1 base from J, with 6 bases between. CDR3 length: 12 amino acids. Germline V gene sequence: CDR1 SQVTM, CDR2 ANQGSEA. The chain's CDR3 is CSVPESYNEQFF. DNA for the CDR3: TGCAGCGTTCCCGAATCCTACAATGAGCAGTTCTTC.

This clonotype has a count of ten or more. CDR3 in DNA: TGTGCCAGCAGCTCCCCCGGGACTAGCGGGAGAGGTGAGCAGTTCTTC. The encoded protein is CASSSPGTSGRGEQFF. The chain links TRBV7-3 to TRBJ2-1, with TRBD2 matching 14 bases. The trim removed 4 bases at V and 9 bases at J, leaving 8 bases unmatched. This CDR3 region has 16 residues. Germline V lookup: CDR1 SGHTA, CDR2 FQGTGA. The whole variable domain, remainder taken from reference TRBV7-3 and TRBJ2-1, is GAGVSQTPSNKVTEKGKYVELRCDPISGHTALYWYRQSLGQGPEFLIYFQGTGAADDSGLPNDRFFAVRPEGSVSTLKIQRTERGDSAVYLCASSSPGTSGRGEQFFGPGTRLTVL.

The chain links TRBV6-1 to TRBJ2-2; 7 nucleotides match TRBD1. Germline CDR1 and CDR2: MNHNS and SASEGT. CDR3 size: 17 residues. Germline trimming cut 7 bases from V and 3 bases from J; bases unmatched to any gene: 14. The CDR3 DNA follows: TGTGCCAGCAACTTTCTTCCGGGACAGAGTCACACCGGGGAGCTGTTTTTT. It is translated as CASNFLPGQSHTGELFF.

V gene TRBV29-1 combines with J gene TRBJ2-3; 13 nucleotides align to TRBD2. CDR3 size: 15 residues. Germline V lookup: CDR1 SQVTM, CDR2 ANQGSEA. Unmatched junction bases numbered 4, after V lost 4 bases and J lost 3 bases. The CDR3 here is CSVATSGRGTDTQYF. The CDR3 DNA reads as TGCAGCGTTGCCACTAGCGGGAGGGGTACAGATACGCAGTATTTT.

This clonotype occurred many times. The chain uses TRBV3-1 and TRBJ2-3; unclear D gene. The V gene lost 2 bases and the J gene lost 3 bases, with 3 bases spanning the gap. The germline V gene has CDR1 LGHDT and CDR2 YNNKEL (reference sequence). CDR3 size: 12 residues. CDR3 in amino acids: CASSQRTDTQYF. The CDR3 nucleotides are TGTGCCAGCAGCCAACGAACAGATACGCAGTATTTT.

This clonotype showed up just once. The V call is TRBV12-3 or TRBV12-4, the J call TRBJ1-2, with TRBD1 as a possible D gene (6 bases). CDR3 length equals 16 residues. Trimming stripped 8 bases from V and 8 bases from J, with 27 bases between. CDR3 amino acids: CASQGGEQGGLWGYTF. The CDR3 DNA sequence: TGTGCCAGCCAGGGAGGGGAACAGGGTGGATTGTGGGGCTACACCTTC.

This clonotype showed up just a few times. V gene TRBV4-3 combines with J gene TRBJ2-7; 7 nucleotides align to TRBD1. This CDR3 region has 15 residues. With V trimmed by 4 bases and J by 2 bases, 8 bases remained unmatched. Germline-derived CDR1 and CDR2 are LGHNA and YSLEER. The CDR3 here is CASSPGTAAPYEQYF. Here the CDR3 DNA reads TGCGCCAGCAGCCCAGGGACAGCTGCACCCTACGAGCAGTACTTC.

This clonotype showed up just a few times. CDR3 sequence reads: CAISELGGGTNNEQFF. The CDR3 nucleotides read TGTGCCATCAGTGAGTTGGGCGGGGGGACGAACAATGAGCAGTTCTTC. The rearrangement uses TRBV10-3 and TRBJ2-1; TRBD2 matches at 8 bases. There are 16 residues in the CDR3. Unmatched junction bases numbered 7, after V lost 1 base and J lost 5 bases. Germline lookup yields CDR1 ENHRY and CDR2 SYGVKD.

The chain has TRBV9 and TRBJ2-5; 7 positions agree with TRBD2. TRBJ2-7 explains the end of the DNA better; the J call may be wrong. Germline values: CDR1 SGDLS, CDR2 YYNGEE. CDR3 length: 14 amino acids. This chain's CDR3 is CASSGGASGYEQYF. For the CDR3, the DNA is TGTGCCAGCAGCGGAGGGGCTAGCGGATACGAGCAGTACTTC.

Worth noting for this clonotype: Here the CDR3 omits its conserved ending phenylalanine or tryptophan, so a read error is the likely source. The V gene is TRBV4-2, the J gene TRBJ2-7; 9 bases line up with TRBD2. Germline V CDR1 and CDR2: LGHNA, YNFKEQ. J was trimmed by 6 bases and V by 5 bases; bases with no gene match: 14. This CDR3 has 16 amino acids. The CDR3 DNA follows: TGTGCCAGCAGCTTTCGACCGGGACTAGCCGCCGGCGAGCAGTACCTC. It encodes CASSFRPGLAAGEQYL.

This rearrangement joins TRBV25-1 to TRBJ2-1, with a possible D match to TRBD1 (5 bases). TRBJ2-7 matches the DNA end more closely, so the J call is doubtful. This CDR3 region has 15 residues. From germline, CDR1 is MGHDK and CDR2 SYGVNS. CDR3 protein: CASSEWGSSSYEQYF. The CDR3 coding sequence is TGTGCCAGCAGTGAATGGGGCAGTTCTTCCTACGAGCAGTACTTC.

The chain employs TRBV28 and TRBJ1-5; TRBD1 might be the D (5 bases). The ends were cut back, 5 bases at V and 3 bases at J, with 11 bases in the middle. CDR3 size: 14 residues. CDR1 is MDHEN and CDR2 is SYDVKM in the germline V gene. The CDR3, as DNA: TGTGCCAGCAGTCCAAGGGGCCACAATCAGCCCCAGCATTTT. This translates into CASSPRGHNQPQHF. The entire variable domain, with the rest obtained from reference TRBV28 and TRBJ1-5, is as follows: DVKVTQSSRYLVKRTGEKVFLECVQDMDHENMFWYRQDPGLGLRLIYFSYDVKMKEKGDIPEGYSVSREKKERFSLILESASTNQTSMYLCASSPRGHNQPQHFGDGTRLSIL.

The chain employs TRBV24-1 and TRBJ2-1; no firm D call. This CDR3 comprises 13 residues. Trimming removed 7 bases from V and 0 bases from J, with 6 bases in between. Germline V gene data show CDR1 as KGHDR and CDR2 as SFDVKD. CDR3 loop: CATSGYSYNEQFF. The CDR3 region has the DNA TGTGCCACCAGCGGCTACTCCTACAATGAGCAGTTCTTC.

The chain joins TRBV11-3 to TRBJ2-3; maybe TRBD2 (6 bases). The CDR3 is 16 residues long. V was cut by 3 bases and J by 5 bases, with 18 bases left in between. Germline V gene lookup returns CDR1 SGHNT and CDR2 YENEEA. The CDR3 is CASSLEEKRAKDTQYF. DNA for the CDR3: TGTGCCAGCAGCTTGGAGGAAAAGCGGGCAAAAGATACGCAGTATTTT.